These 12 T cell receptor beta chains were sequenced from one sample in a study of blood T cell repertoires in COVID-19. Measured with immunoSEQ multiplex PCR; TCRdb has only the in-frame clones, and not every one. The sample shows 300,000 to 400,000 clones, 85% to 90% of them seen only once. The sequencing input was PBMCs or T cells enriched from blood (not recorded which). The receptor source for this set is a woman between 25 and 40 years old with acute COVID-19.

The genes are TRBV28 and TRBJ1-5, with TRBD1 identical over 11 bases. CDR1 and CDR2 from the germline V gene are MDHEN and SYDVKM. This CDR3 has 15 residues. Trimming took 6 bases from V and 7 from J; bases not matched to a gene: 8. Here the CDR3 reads CASSEGGQGEQPQHF. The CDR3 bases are TGTGCCAGCAGCGAGGGGGGACAGGGGGAACAGCCCCAGCATTTT.

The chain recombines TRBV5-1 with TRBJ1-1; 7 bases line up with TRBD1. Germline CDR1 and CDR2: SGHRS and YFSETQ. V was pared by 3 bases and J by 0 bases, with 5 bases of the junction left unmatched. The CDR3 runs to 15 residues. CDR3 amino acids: CASSWTGELNTEAFF. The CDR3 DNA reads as TGCGCCAGCAGCTGGACAGGTGAGCTGAACACTGAAGCTTTCTTT.

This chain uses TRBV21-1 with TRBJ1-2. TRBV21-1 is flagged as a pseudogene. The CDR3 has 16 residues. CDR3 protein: CASSRKKPTNSYGYTF. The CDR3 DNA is TGTGCCAGCAGCAGAAAAAAACCCACTAATTCCTATGGCTACACCTTC.

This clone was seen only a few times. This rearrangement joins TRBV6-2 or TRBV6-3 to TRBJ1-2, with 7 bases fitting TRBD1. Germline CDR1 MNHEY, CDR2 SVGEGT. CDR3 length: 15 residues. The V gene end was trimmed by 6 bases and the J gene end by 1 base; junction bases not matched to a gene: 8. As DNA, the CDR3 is TGTGCCAGCAGCGTAAACAGGGGTAGTAACTATGGCTACACCTTC. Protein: CASSVNRGSNYGYTF.

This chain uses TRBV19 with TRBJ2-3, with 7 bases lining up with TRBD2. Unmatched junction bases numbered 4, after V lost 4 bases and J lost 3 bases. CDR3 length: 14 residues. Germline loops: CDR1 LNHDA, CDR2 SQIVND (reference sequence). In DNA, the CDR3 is TGTGCCAGTAGTAGGACTAGAAAAACAGATACGCAGTATTTT. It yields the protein CASSRTRKTDTQYF.

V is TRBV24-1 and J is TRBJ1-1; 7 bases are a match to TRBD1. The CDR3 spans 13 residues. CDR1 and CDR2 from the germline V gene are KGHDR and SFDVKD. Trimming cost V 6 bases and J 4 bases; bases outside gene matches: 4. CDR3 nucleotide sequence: TGTGCCACCAGTACAGGGGCAGGCACTGAAGCTTTCTTT. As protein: CATSTGAGTEAFF.

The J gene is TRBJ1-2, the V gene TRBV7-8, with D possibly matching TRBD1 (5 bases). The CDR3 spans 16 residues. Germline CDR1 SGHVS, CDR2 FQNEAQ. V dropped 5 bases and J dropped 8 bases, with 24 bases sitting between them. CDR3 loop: CASSPSSTEGWRGYTF. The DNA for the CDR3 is TGTGCCAGCAGCCCGTCCTCGACAGAAGGTTGGAGAGGCTACACCTTC.

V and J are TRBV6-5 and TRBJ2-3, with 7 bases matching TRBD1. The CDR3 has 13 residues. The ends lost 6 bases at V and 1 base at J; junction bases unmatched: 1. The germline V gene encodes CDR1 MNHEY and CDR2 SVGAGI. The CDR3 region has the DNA TGTGCCAGCAGGGGGACAGGCACAGATACGCAGTATTTT. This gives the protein CASRGTGTDTQYF.

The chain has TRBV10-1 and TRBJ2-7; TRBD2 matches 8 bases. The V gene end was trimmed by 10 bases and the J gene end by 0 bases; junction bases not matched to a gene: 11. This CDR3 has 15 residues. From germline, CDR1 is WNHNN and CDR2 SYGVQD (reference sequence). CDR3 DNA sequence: TGCGCCACCCCGCGTATTAGCGGGGCCTCCTACGAGCAGTACTTC. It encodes CATPRISGASYEQYF.

The CDR3: CASSSPGQGSNEQFF. In nucleotides, the CDR3 is TGTGCCAGTAGTTCCCCGGGACAGGGGTCCAATGAGCAGTTCTTC. The chain carries TRBV19 and TRBJ2-1, with 10 bases lining up with TRBD1. CDR3 length equals 15 residues. The germline V gene has CDR1 LNHDA and CDR2 SQIVND (reference sequence). V lost 5 bases to trimming and J lost 6 bases; unmatched junction nucleotides: 7.

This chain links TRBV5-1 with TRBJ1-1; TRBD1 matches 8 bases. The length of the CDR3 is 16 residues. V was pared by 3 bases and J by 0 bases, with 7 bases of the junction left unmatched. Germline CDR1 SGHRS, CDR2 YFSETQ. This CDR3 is CASSWGAGGLNTEAFF. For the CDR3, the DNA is TGCGCCAGCAGCTGGGGGGCAGGGGGCCTGAACACTGAAGCTTTCTTT.

CDR3 in amino acids: CASSFRRGGGQETQYF. The CDR3 DNA is TGCGCCAGCAGCTTCCGGAGGGGGGGAGGTCAAGAGACCCAGTACTTC. The V call is TRBV4-1, the J call TRBJ2-5; D might be TRBD2 (7 bases). The CDR3 runs to 16 residues. V was cut by 5 bases and J by 2 bases, with 18 bases left in between. CDR1 and CDR2 from the germline V gene are MGHRA and YSYEKL.